These 15 T cell receptor beta chains share one sample of origin, sequenced in a study of blood T cell repertoires in COVID-19. Clones were read by immunoSEQ multiplex PCR, and TCRdb kept only the in-frame ones, dropping some. The sample lists 160,000 or so clones; around 84% were seen once. The sequenced sample consisted of peripheral blood. The receptors were sampled from a woman aged 45-65 years with COVID-19, enrolled during active disease.

This chain uses TRBV11-3 with TRBJ2-1; 7 bases match TRBD2. The CDR3 sequence is 16 residues long. Germline lookup yields CDR1 SGHNT and CDR2 YENEEA. The J segment lost 9 bases and the V segment lost 0 bases, leaving 11 bases of the junction unmatched. The CDR3 here is CASSLDRGVGSGEQFF. CDR3 DNA sequence: TGTGCCAGCAGCTTAGATCGGGGGGTGGGCTCGGGTGAGCAGTTCTTC.

The chain combines TRBV29-1 with TRBJ2-1; D is possibly TRBD2 (5 bases). V was cut by 2 bases and J by 0 bases, with 8 bases left in between. Germline CDR1 reads SQVTM; CDR2 reads ANQGSEA. The CDR3 is 14 residues long. CDR3 protein: CSVERESSYNEQFF. DNA for the CDR3: TGCAGCGTTGAAAGGGAGAGCTCCTACAATGAGCAGTTCTTC.

The V gene is TRBV30, the J gene TRBJ1-2; D gene ambiguous. V shed 0 bases and J shed 2 bases, with 7 bases lying between them. Germline lookup yields CDR1 GTSNPN and CDR2 SVGIG (reference sequence). The CDR3 consists of 13 residues. CDR3 sequence: CAWSVRENYGYTF. CDR3 sequence (DNA): TGTGCCTGGAGTGTTCGGGAAAACTATGGCTACACCTTC.

The J gene is TRBJ2-7, the V gene TRBV21-1; TRBD1 was called by the table and not checked on the DNA. TRBV21-1 is tagged as a pseudogene. The CDR3 is 16 amino acids. This chain's CDR3 is CASSTGQGAPLYEQYF. The CDR3 nucleotides read TGTGCCAGCAGCACCGGACAGGGGGCCCCTCTCTACGAGCAGTACTTC.

The CDR3 DNA reads TGTGCCAGCAGCTCCAGGGGAAGCCAGCCCCAGCATTTT. Its translation: CASSSRGSQPQHF. The J gene is TRBJ1-5, the V gene TRBV7-2, with D tentatively TRBD1 (6 bases). Per germline, CDR1 SGHTA and CDR2 FQGNSA. Trimming took 4 bases from V and 7 from J, leaving 11 bases between them. CDR3 length: 13 amino acids.

The chain employs TRBV4-1 and TRBJ2-2; no firm D call. The germline CDR1 and CDR2 sequences are MGHRA and YSYEKL. The CDR3 length is 17 residues. Trimming stripped 3 bases from V and 6 bases from J, with 20 bases between. The CDR3 reads CASSHFSPNIFAGELFF. In DNA form, the CDR3 reads TGCGCCAGCAGCCATTTCTCCCCAAACATATTCGCCGGGGAGCTGTTTTTT.

The rearrangement joins TRBV27 to TRBJ2-2, with 7 positions matching TRBD2. V dropped 5 bases and J dropped 2; count of bases not matched to a gene: 5. CDR3 length equals 15 residues. Germline V gives CDR1 MNHEY, CDR2 SMNVEV (reference sequence). The CDR3: CASSPLAGNTGELFF. The CDR3 nucleotides read TGTGCCAGCAGTCCATTAGCGGGTAACACCGGGGAGCTGTTTTTT.

This clone came up once. For the CDR3, the DNA is TGCGCCAGCAGCTTGGATGGGACAGGGGGCGCGTACACTGAAGCTTTCTTT. Encoded protein: CASSLDGTGGAYTEAFF. The chain links TRBV5-1 to TRBJ1-1; TRBD1 aligns across 12 bases. There are 17 residues in the CDR3. V gave up 0 bases and J gave up 3 bases; unmatched junction bases: 6. Germline V gives CDR1 SGHRS, CDR2 YFSETQ.

The V and J genes are TRBV11-2 and TRBJ2-3, with 9 positions matching TRBD2. In germline, CDR1 is SGHAT, CDR2 FQNNGV. V dropped 6 bases and J dropped 1; count of bases not matched to a gene: 8. This CDR3 has 16 amino acids. The chain's CDR3 is CASRQGLAVGTDTQYF. The CDR3 nucleotides are TGTGCCAGCAGACAGGGACTAGCAGTTGGCACAGATACGCAGTATTTT. Supplemented by reference TRBV11-2 and TRBJ2-3, the full variable domain reads EAGVAQSPRYKIIEKRQSVAFWCNPISGHATLYWYQQILGQGPKLLIQFQNNGVVDDSQLPKDRFSAERLKGVDSTLKIQPAKLEDSAVYLCASRQGLAVGTDTQYFGPGTRLTVL.

V and J are TRBV6-2 or TRBV6-3 and TRBJ1-2; D possibly corresponds to TRBD1 (5 bases). There are 15 residues in the CDR3. The germline V gene has CDR1 MNHEY and CDR2 SVGEGT. Trimming left V 0 bases short and J 8 bases short, with 16 bases between. CDR3: CASSYSSGSPSGYTF. The DNA of the CDR3 is TGTGCCAGCAGTTACTCGTCAGGGTCCCCTTCGGGCTACACCTTC.

This chain connects TRBV2 to TRBJ2-3; 10 nucleotides agree with TRBD2. From germline, CDR1 is SNHLY and CDR2 FYNNEI. The CDR3 is made up of 13 amino acids. The CDR3 sequence: CATKRGGIDTQYF. CDR3 nucleotides: TGTGCGACGAAGCGGGGGGGCATCGATACGCAGTATTTT.

This chain links TRBV6-5 with TRBJ1-1; TRBD1 agrees at 10 bases. Germline loops: CDR1 MNHEY, CDR2 SVGAGI. This CDR3 spans 16 amino acids. Trimming removed 4 bases from V and 4 bases from J; junction bases left unmatched: 9. CDR3 residues: CASSSGTGARGTEAFF. In nucleotides, the CDR3 is TGTGCCAGCAGTTCCGGGACAGGGGCCCGGGGCACTGAAGCTTTCTTT.

This clone appeared a single time. The J gene is TRBJ2-1, the V gene TRBV19; 11 nucleotides line up with TRBD1. The CDR3 has 13 amino acids. Germline V CDR1 and CDR2: LNHDA, SQIVND (reference sequence). V trimming: 5 bases; J trimming: 14 bases; junction bases outside the gene matches: 8. The CDR3 DNA reads TGTGCCAGTAGTTCCCGGCGGGACAGGGGGAAGTTCTTC. Translated: CASSSRRDRGKFF.

The chain uses TRBV28 and TRBJ2-7; TRBD1 aligns across 7 bases. The CDR3 consists of 15 residues. Germline CDR1 MDHEN, CDR2 SYDVKM. With 6 bases clipped from V and 2 bases from J, the junction kept 10 bases outside the gene matches. The CDR3 region has the DNA TGTGCCAGCAGCGCTGGGGGACAGAAAACCTACGAGCAGTACTTC. Its translation is CASSAGGQKTYEQYF.

This clone was seen a handful of times. The chain carries TRBV11-2 and TRBJ1-1, with 9 bases aligning to TRBD1. The CDR3 is 15 residues long. Germline CDR1 SGHAT, CDR2 FQNNGV. Trimming cost V 5 bases and J 11 bases; bases outside gene matches: 15. CDR3 DNA: TGTGCCAGCAGCATTCTGGACAGGGGTCCGCTTGAGGCTTTCTTT. Residues: CASSILDRGPLEAFF.